This TCR beta chain was observed in a study of T cell responses to AZD1222 COVID-19 vaccine. TCRdb keeps only in-frame clones here, not all; method: immunoSEQ multiplex PCR. The sample has roughly 120,000 clones, roughly 91% seen once. This clone showed up just a few times. Trimming took 8 bases from V and 7 from J; bases not matched to a gene: 7. The CDR3 extends over 13 amino acids. The germline V gene has CDR1 MGHRA and CDR2 YSYEKL. This rearrangement joins TRBV4-1 to TRBJ1-5, with 8 positions matching TRBD1. This sequence originates from an adult who received the AZD1222 COVID-19 vaccine. Sequences were derived from peripheral blood, sampled 28 days after the second AZD1222 dose. The CDR3 bases are TGCGCCAGCCGGGGGACAGGAGACCAGCCCCAGCATTTT. The encoded protein is CASRGTGDQPQHF.